This T cell receptor (beta chain) comes out of a study of identical twins. Points from the study as a whole: Cross-sectional statistical analysis was relied on for the conclusions, without the same donors being followed. Excess sharing by twins proved weaker in beta out-of-frame sequences.

This clonotype has more than one count but fewer than ten. Its antigen is currently unknown. V shed 1 base, J shed 12 bases, and the junction held 9 bases outside the gene matches. The CDR3 is made up of 13 amino acids. Germline V gene lookup returns CDR1 SGHTA and CDR2 FQGNSA. Each donor was a healthy Caucasian. Template switching added a universal primer site, and cDNA bore unique molecular identifiers. TCRdb reprocessed the 5' RACE reads with MiXCR, giving one entry per CDR3 protein. Among 500,000 or so distinct CDR3 sequences, around 14% were seen once, and the ten largest hold approximately 0.52%. This sample was shared with a second study, whose subject was yellow fever vaccine responses in identical twins.

The sample was CD4+ T cells sorted from blood. This rearrangement joins TRBV7-2 to TRBJ2-7; 7 bases align to TRBD1. The TCR comes from a woman between 18 and 30 years old in good health. The CDR3 protein is CASSLGSRGMSYF. In DNA, the CDR3 is TGTGCCAGCAGCTTAGGAAGCAGGGGGATGTCGTACTTC.